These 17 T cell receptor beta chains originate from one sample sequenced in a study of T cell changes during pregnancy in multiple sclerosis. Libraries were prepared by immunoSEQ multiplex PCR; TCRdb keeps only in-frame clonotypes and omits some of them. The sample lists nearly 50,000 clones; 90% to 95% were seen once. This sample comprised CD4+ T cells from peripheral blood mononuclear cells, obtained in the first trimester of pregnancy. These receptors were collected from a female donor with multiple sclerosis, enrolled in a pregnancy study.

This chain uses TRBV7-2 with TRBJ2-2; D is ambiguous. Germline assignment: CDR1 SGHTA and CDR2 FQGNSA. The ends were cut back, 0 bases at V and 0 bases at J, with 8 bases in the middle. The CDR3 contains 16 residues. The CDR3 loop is CASSLARSSNTGELFF. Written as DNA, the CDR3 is TGTGCCAGCAGCTTAGCCCGTTCCTCGAACACCGGGGAGCTGTTTTTT.

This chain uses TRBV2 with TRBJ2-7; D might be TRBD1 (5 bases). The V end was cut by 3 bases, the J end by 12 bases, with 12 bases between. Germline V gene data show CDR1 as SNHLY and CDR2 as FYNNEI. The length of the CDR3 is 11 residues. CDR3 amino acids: CASSELRGLYF. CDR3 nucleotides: TGTGCCAGCAGTGAGCTTAGGGGTCTGTACTTC.

The CDR3 loop reads CAISAEQTGLYGYTF. The CDR3 bases are TGTGCCATCAGTGCCGAACAGACAGGGCTCTATGGCTACACCTTC. The chain recombines TRBV10-3 with TRBJ1-2, with TRBD1 matching 7 bases. With V trimmed by 4 bases and J by 4 bases, 9 bases remained unmatched. CDR3 size: 15 residues. Germline V lookup: CDR1 ENHRY, CDR2 SYGVKD.

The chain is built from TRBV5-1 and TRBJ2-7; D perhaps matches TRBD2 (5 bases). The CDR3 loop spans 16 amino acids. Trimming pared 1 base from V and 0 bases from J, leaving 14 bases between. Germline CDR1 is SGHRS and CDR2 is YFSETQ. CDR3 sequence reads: CASSLFRPGSSYEQYF. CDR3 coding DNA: TGCGCCAGCAGCTTGTTTCGGCCGGGAAGCTCCTACGAGCAGTACTTC.

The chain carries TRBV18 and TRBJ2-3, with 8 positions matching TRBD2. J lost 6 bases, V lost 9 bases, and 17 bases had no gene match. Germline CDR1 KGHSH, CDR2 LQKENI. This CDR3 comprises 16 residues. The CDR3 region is CASSTFPGTRNDTQYF. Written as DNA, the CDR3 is TGTGCCAGTTCTACTTTCCCCGGGACTAGGAATGATACGCAGTATTTT.

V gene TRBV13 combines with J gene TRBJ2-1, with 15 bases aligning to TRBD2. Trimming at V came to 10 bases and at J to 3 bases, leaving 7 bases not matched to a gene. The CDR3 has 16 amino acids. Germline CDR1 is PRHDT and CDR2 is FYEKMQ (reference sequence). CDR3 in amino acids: CATGLAGGQGYNEQFF. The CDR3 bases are TGTGCCACTGGACTAGCGGGGGGGCAAGGCTACAATGAGCAGTTCTTC.

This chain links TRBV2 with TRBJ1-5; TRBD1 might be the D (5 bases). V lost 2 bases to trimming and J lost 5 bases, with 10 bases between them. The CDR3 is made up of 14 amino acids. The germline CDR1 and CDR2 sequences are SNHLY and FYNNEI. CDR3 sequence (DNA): TGTGCCAGCAGTGAACAACAGGCCCATCAGCCCCAGCATTTT. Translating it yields CASSEQQAHQPQHF.

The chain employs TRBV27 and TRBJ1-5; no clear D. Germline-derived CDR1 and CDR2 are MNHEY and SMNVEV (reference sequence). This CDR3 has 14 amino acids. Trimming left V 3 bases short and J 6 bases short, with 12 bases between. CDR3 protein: CASSFDKAGQPQHF. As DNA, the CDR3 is TGTGCCAGCAGTTTCGATAAGGCGGGTCAGCCCCAGCATTTT.

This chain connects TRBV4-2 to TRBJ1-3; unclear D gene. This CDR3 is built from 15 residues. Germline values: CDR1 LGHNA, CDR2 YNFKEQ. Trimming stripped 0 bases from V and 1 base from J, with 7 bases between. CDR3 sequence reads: CASSQDSLSGNTIYF. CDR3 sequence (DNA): TGTGCCAGCAGCCAAGATTCGTTGTCTGGAAACACCATATATTTT.

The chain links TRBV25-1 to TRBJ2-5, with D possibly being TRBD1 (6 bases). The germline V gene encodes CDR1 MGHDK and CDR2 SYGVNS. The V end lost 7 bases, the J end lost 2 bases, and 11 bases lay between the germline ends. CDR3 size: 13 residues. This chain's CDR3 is CASTQGRQETQYF. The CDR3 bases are TGTGCCAGCACACAGGGTCGACAAGAGACCCAGTACTTC.

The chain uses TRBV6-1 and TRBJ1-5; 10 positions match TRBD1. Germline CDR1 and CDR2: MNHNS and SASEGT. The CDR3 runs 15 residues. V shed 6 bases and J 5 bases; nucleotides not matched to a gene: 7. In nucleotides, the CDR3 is TGTGCCAGCAGGCCGGGACAGGGGAATTATCAGCCCCAGCATTTT. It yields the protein CASRPGQGNYQPQHF.

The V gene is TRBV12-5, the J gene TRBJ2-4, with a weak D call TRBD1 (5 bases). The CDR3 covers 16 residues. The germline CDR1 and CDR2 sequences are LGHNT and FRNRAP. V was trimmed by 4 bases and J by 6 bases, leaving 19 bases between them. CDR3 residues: CASGSPPGTGRNIQYF. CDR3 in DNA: TGTGCTAGTGGTTCTCCCCCGGGCACAGGCAGAAACATTCAGTACTTC.

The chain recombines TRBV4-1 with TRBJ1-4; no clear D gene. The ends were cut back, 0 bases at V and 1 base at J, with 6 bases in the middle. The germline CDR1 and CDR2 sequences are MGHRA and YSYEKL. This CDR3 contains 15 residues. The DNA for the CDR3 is TGCGCCAGCAGCCAAGATCCCATAACTAATGAAAAACTGTTTTTT. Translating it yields CASSQDPITNEKLFF.

CDR3 residues: CASSPSAAVDFLQYF. The CDR3 DNA follows: TGTGCCAGCAGCCCTTCCGCCGCCGTAGACTTTCTTCAGTACTTC. The V call is TRBV9, the J call TRBJ2-7, with D unclear. The CDR3 length is 15 residues. Germline lookup yields CDR1 SGDLS and CDR2 YYNGEE. V lost 4 bases and J 10 bases, leaving 24 bases between the germline ends.

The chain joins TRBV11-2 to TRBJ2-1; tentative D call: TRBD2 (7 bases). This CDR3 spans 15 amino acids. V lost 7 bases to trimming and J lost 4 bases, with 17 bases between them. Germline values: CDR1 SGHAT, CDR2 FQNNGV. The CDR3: CASNSGGGQYNEQFF. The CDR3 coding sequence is TGTGCCAGCAACTCGGGCGGGGGCCAATACAATGAGCAGTTCTTC. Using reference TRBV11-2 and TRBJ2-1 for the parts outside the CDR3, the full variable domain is EAGVAQSPRYKIIEKRQSVAFWCNPISGHATLYWYQQILGQGPKLLIQFQNNGVVDDSQLPKDRFSAERLKGVDSTLKIQPAKLEDSAVYLCASNSGGGQYNEQFFGPGTRLTVL.

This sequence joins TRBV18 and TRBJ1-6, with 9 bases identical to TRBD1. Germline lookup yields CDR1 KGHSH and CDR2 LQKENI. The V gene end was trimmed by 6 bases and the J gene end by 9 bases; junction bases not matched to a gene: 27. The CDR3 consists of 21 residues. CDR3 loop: CASSQIPVRSGQGEVSSPLHF. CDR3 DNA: TGTGCCAGCTCCCAAATACCAGTTCGATCGGGACAGGGTGAGGTGAGTTCACCCCTCCACTTT.

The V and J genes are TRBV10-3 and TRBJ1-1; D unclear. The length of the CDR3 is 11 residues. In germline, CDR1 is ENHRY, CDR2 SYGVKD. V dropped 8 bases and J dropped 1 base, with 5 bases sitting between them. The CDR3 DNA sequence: TGTGCCATCGTCGGGAACACTGAAGCTTTCTTT. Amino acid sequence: CAIVGNTEAFF.